This T cell receptor (beta chain) was found in a study of T cells in localized non-small cell lung cancer. Study-wide results and caveats: In adjacent lung, a median about 50 of the top 100 tumor clones were found.

A note on this clone: Its antigen remains unidentified.

The CDR3 is 17 amino acids. V shed 7 bases and J shed 0 bases, with 19 bases lying between them. CDR1 MNHEY and CDR2 SMNVEV come from the germline V gene (reference sequence). Generated by immunoSEQ multiplex PCR, the TCRdb table keeps only in-frame clones and is missing some. The table records some 20,000 clones, 90% of them present only once. The specimen comprised peripheral blood, sampled before any cancer treatment. The chain has TRBV27 and TRBJ2-1, with D tentatively TRBD1 or TRBD2 (5 bases each). This clonotype was obtained from a woman between 35 and 70 years old with stage I lung adenocarcinoma. This CDR3 reads CASKSYGTPNSYNEQFF. In nucleotides, the CDR3 is TGTGCCAGCAAGTCGTACGGGACCCCGAACTCCTACAATGAGCAGTTCTTC.